The 6 T cell receptor beta chains below were found in one sample sequenced in a study of shared T cell receptors in the human thymus. Assay used: immunoSEQ multiplex PCR; TCRdb lists only in-frame clones, some missing. The sample lists just under 550,000 clones; around 78% were seen once. This same sample was also taken into another study, of human thymus T cells.

Input material: thymocytes. The receptors stem from a boy younger than two with a congenital heart defect.

The rearrangement links TRBV4-1 to TRBJ2-2; 7 nucleotides line up with TRBD2. V gave up 4 bases and J gave up 1 base; unmatched junction bases: 18. This CDR3 contains 20 residues. The V gene's germline CDR1 is MGHRA and CDR2 YSYEKL. CDR3 in DNA: TGCGCCAGCAGCCCCCCACCCGAGGCTAGCGGCCCTAAGAACACCGGGGAGCTGTTTTTT. Its protein product is CASSPPPEASGPKNTGELFF.

Comments on this clone: Distinct nucleotide sequences in the sample also encode this CDR3. DNA for the CDR3: TGTGCCAGCTCACCGGGACTAGCGGGGGGCAATGAGCAGTTCTTC. This gives the protein CASSPGLAGGNEQFF. The chain uses TRBV18 and TRBJ2-1; 15 nucleotides line up with TRBD2. V trimming: 3 bases; J trimming: 6 bases; junction bases outside the gene matches: 0. There are 15 residues in the CDR3. CDR1 and CDR2 from the germline V gene are KGHSH and LQKENI.

Turning to this clone: Other DNA sequences in this sample translate to the same CDR3. The CDR3 bases are TGCGCCAGCAGCTTGCGGGGGGCGAATGAAAAACTGTTTTTT. This encodes CASSLRGANEKLFF. J is TRBJ1-4 and V is TRBV5-1; possibly TRBD1 for D (6 bases). V was cut by 1 base and J by 5 bases, with 9 bases left in between. The CDR3 has 14 amino acids. From germline, CDR1 is SGHRS and CDR2 YFSETQ.

V usage is TRBV28 and J usage is TRBJ2-7; 7 positions agree with TRBD1. The CDR3 sequence is 15 residues long. After removal of 3 bases from V and 3 bases from J, the junction contained 8 bases not matched to a gene. Germline-derived CDR1 and CDR2 are MDHEN and SYDVKM. This CDR3 is CASSLVQGVNYEQYF. The CDR3 bases are TGTGCCAGCAGTTTGGTGCAGGGGGTAAACTACGAGCAGTACTTC.

CDR3 sequence: CASSLDPGISYEQYF. The CDR3 nucleotides are TGTGCCAGCAGCTTGGACCCAGGTATCTCCTACGAGCAGTACTTC. V gene TRBV5-5 combines with J gene TRBJ2-7; D remains ambiguous. This CDR3 contains 15 residues. V gave up 0 bases and J gave up 0 bases, with 10 bases separating them. Germline V gene sequence: CDR1 SGHKS, CDR2 YYEKEE (reference sequence). The full variable domain, in which reference TRBV5-5 and TRBJ2-7 provide the parts outside the CDR3, is DAGVTQSPTHLIKTRGQQVTLRCSPISGHKSVSWYQQVLGQGPQFIFQYYEKEERGRGNFPDRFSARQFPNYSSELNVNALLLGDSALYLCASSLDPGISYEQYFGPGTRLTVT.

This clone was picked up one time. This chain's CDR3 is CASSAWTSVQFF. The DNA of the CDR3 is TGTGCCAGCAGTGCCTGGACTAGCGTGCAGTTCTTC. V gene TRBV25-1 combines with J gene TRBJ2-1; 9 bases are shared with TRBD2. Trimming cost V 4 bases and J 12 bases; bases outside gene matches: 4. Germline CDR1 MGHDK, CDR2 SYGVNS. This CDR3 has 12 amino acids.